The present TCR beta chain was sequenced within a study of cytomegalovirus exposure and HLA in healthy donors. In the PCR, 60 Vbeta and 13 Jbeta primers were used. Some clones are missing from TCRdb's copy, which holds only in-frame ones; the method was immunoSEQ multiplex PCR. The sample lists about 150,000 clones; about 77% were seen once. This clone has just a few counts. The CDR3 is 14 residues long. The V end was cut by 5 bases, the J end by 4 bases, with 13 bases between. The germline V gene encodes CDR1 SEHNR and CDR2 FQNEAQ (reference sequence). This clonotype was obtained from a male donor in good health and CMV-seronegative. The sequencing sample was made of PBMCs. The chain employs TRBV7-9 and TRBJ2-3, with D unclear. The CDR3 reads CASSHIAAADTQYF. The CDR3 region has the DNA TGTGCCAGCAGCCACATTGCTGCGGCAGATACGCAGTATTTT. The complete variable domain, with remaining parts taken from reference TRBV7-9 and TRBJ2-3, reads DTGVSQNPRHKITKRGQNVTFRCDPISEHNRLYWYRQTLGQGPEFLTYFQNEAQLEKSRLLSDRFSAERPKGSFSTLEIQRTEQGDSAMYLCASSHIAAADTQYFGPGTRLTVL.